This TCR beta chain stems from a study of patients and donors after allogeneic stem cell transplantation (dated by TCRdb to 2019 to 2021). The library came from RT-PCR. For sequencing, a NextSeq 550 was employed. TCRdb handled the public reads itself, with Q25 trimming in fastp and clone calling in MiXCR, and kept productive beta chains. Entries are consolidated by CDR3 protein sequence, retaining the most common genes and DNA. Recorded for this sample are fewer than 250,000 distinct CDR3 sequences; 14% of them occurred a single time. The leading ten clones occupy 11% of the sample. Regarding this clonotype: Its antigen is not yet known. Base qualities are missing; no much larger clone stands one base away.

The germline V gene supplies CDR1 KGHSH and CDR2 LQKENI. V lost 0 bases and J lost 0 bases; the stretch between them is 8 bases long. The CDR3 holds 15 amino acids from the cysteine to the phenylalanine. Just the 45-base CDR3 DNA is kept, in frame starting at base 1. This receptor was identified in a human donor who was either an allogeneic HSCT recipient or a stem cell or donor lymphocyte infusion donor (not recorded which). It is not recorded whose cells these are; they may come from a transplant donor. Source material: blood, either unsorted or a sorted T cell fraction (not recorded which). The rearranged chain carries TRBV18 and TRBJ1-2, and possibly TRBD1, on 6 matching bases. The CDR3 protein is CASSPPSGANYGYTF. The DNA sequence follows: TGTGCCAGCTCACCACCGTCAGGGGCTAACTATGGCTACACCTTC.